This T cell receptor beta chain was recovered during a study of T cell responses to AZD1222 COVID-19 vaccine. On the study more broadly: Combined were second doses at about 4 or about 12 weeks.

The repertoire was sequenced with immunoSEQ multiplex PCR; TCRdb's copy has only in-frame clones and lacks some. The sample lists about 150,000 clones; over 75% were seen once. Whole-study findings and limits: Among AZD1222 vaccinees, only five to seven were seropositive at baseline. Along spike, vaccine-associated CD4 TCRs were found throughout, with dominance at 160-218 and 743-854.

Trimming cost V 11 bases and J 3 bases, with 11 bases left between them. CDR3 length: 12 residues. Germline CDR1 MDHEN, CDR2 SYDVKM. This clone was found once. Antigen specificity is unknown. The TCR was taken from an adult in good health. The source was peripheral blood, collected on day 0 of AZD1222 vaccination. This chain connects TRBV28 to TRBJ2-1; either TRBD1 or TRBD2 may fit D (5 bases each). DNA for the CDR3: TGTGCCGGGGGTCACGTCTACAATGAGCAGTTCTTC. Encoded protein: CAGGHVYNEQFF.